Reported below is one T cell receptor (beta chain). Its cognate antigen has yet to be identified. No quality values exist for individual bases; no much larger clone is one base distant. TCRbeta CDR3 regions were sequenced with the immunoSEQ Assay. After extraction, genomic DNA underwent amplification by bias-controlled multiplex PCR, followed by high-throughput sequencing. The authors processed their data as follows. To quantify the absolute abundance of every unique TCRbeta CDR3 region, sequences were collapsed and filtered. T cell fraction was estimated by normalizing TCRbeta template counts to usable DNA, with usable DNA measured through amplification of reference genes found in all nucleated cells. Repertoire TCRs were annotated as SARS-CoV-2-specific when V gene, CDR3 amino acid sequence and J gene were exactly matched to a known reactive TCR set. MIRA supplied the reference SARS-CoV-2 TCR set, which was filtered for enrichment in COVID-19-positive ImmuneCODE repertoires so that public or cross-reactive TCRs were removed. Using the MIRA antigens, annotated TCRs were further analysed by specific ORF or by position within an ORF. Depth was the summed frequency of annotated unique rearrangements, while breadth was defined as annotated unique rearrangements over total unique productive rearrangements. Two-sided Wilcoxon rank-sum tests were applied when comparing TCR breadth between groups. TCRdb retrieved this table from immuneACCESS and kept in-frame rearrangements only. Not all clones are present; in checked studies, unresolved V genes account for under half, and no reason is known for the remainder. V and J calls plus clone size are reproduced from that table; the DNA served to infer D and trimming. Recorded for this sample are around 300,000 clones; 80% to 90% of them occurred a single time. The ten largest make up roughly 10% of the sample.

The treatment or condition label, as the study defines it: over 15 received Ad26.COV2.S at low or high dose, single or two shots; a few received placebo; per-sample allocation not given. For vaccine and placebo recipients, repertoires were sequenced using samples collected on day 63 after the first injection. Cohort 1b enrolled about two dozen adults aged 18-55 years at a single site in Boston, USA, between 29 July and 7 August 2020. Ad26.COV2.S was a replication-incompetent adenovirus type 26 vector that expressed a prefusion-stabilized SARS-CoV-2 spike protein derived from the original Wuhan strain. V is shortened by 0 bases, J by 4 bases, and the region joining them spans 13 bases. The CDR3 runs 15 amino acids, cysteine and phenylalanine included. The entry retains the CDR3 DNA only, 45 bases that are in frame from base 1. The germline V gene specifies SGHRS as CDR1 and YFSETQ as CDR2. This specimen comes from a study of Ad26.COV2.S vaccination and SARS-CoV-2 variants (dated by TCRdb to the early 2020s). Some background on the complete study: Donors in the vaccine arm were drawn from COV1001, a multicentre, randomized, double-blind, placebo-controlled phase I-IIa trial testing Ad26.COV2.S in healthy adults. Ad26.COV2.S was administered intramuscularly at a dose of 5x10^10 or 1x10^11 viral particles, either as one shot or as two shots given 56 days apart. TCRbeta repertoire sequencing was used to assess the specificity and breadth of SARS-CoV-2-reactive T cell receptors after Ad26.COV2.S vaccination. A total of around 32 samples were included in the TCR-sequenced set, comprising around 19 Ad26.COV2.S vaccine recipients, 5 placebo recipients and 8 SARS-CoV-2 convalescent individuals. Participants in the trial were split at random into five groups of five each, receiving low-dose or high-dose Ad26.COV2.S once or twice, or else placebo on both occasions. Blinding of investigators to trial group allocation was maintained during experiments and outcome assessment. What the research found in general, with its limitations: Vaccine and placebo recipients had similar non-spike TCR breadth, a finding consistent with the vaccine containing only spike. The authors noted that the TCR breadth and depth analyses may have underestimated total T cell responses. The study was not powered for comparison of responses between vaccine doses or regimens. Compared with placebo recipients, Ad26.COV2.S recipients showed higher spike-specific TCR breadth (P = 0.0014). Substantial breadth of spike-specific CD8+ and CD4+ T cell responses was reported after vaccination.

The rearranged segments are TRBV5-1 and TRBJ1-1, with the D gene not clear enough to name. Material: peripheral blood, obtained in a trial of Ad26.COV2.S vaccine versus placebo. The receptor was derived from a person between 18 and 59 years old who received the Ad26.COV2.S COVID-19 vaccine or a placebo. The DNA sequence is given as TGCGCCAGCAGCTTGGATTCCGGGTTCGGCACTGAAGCTTTCTTT. The translation is CASSLDSGFGTEAFF.